These 21 T cell receptor beta chains were sequenced from one sample in a study of T cell responses to AZD1222 COVID-19 vaccine. Produced via immunoSEQ multiplex PCR; TCRdb's table is partial and in-frame only. The top ten hold 4.3% of the sample, which has some 150,000 clones, roughly 90% seen once. Sequencing used peripheral blood, obtained 28 days after the second AZD1222 dose. The source is an adult who received the AZD1222 COVID-19 vaccine.

The chain employs TRBV6-1 and TRBJ1-2; TRBD1 might be the D (5 bases). The CDR3 consists of 15 residues. CDR1 and CDR2 from the germline V gene are MNHNS and SASEGT. V was cut by 1 base and J by 4 bases, with 13 bases left in between. The CDR3 bases are TGTGCCAGCAGTGAAGGGGTCGACAGCTCCTATGGCTACACCTTC. This gives the protein CASSEGVDSSYGYTF.

CDR3: CAWSVPRLGDTQYF. DNA of the CDR3: TGTGCCTGGAGTGTCCCCAGGTTGGGAGATACGCAGTATTTT. The chain has TRBV30 and TRBJ2-3; D remains ambiguous. Germline loops: CDR1 GTSNPN, CDR2 SVGIG (reference sequence). The ends were cut back, 0 bases at V and 5 bases at J, with 12 bases in the middle. The CDR3 contains 14 residues.

The V call is TRBV18, the J call TRBJ1-2; D possibly corresponds to TRBD1 (5 bases). Trimming shortened V by 4 bases and J by 0 bases, and 21 bases separated the two germline ends. Germline V CDR1 and CDR2: KGHSH, LQKENI. CDR3 length equals 18 residues. The CDR3 region is CASSRTGGNIAPNYGYTF. The CDR3 DNA reads TGTGCCAGCTCACGCACGGGGGGGAACATAGCCCCTAACTATGGCTACACCTTC. Using reference TRBV18 and TRBJ1-2 for the parts outside the CDR3, the full variable domain is NAGVMQNPRHLVRRRGQEARLRCSPMKGHSHVYWYRQLPEEGLKFMVYLQKENIIDESGMPKERFSAEFPKEGPSILRIQQVVRGDSAAYFCASSRTGGNIAPNYGYTFGSGTRLTVV.

In this sample, this clone turned up a few times. The gene calls are TRBV7-8 and TRBJ1-6, with a tentative D call TRBD1 (5 bases). V was shortened by 1 base and J by 8 bases, with 6 bases between the two germline ends. The CDR3 is 13 residues long. Germline assignment: CDR1 SGHVS and CDR2 FQNEAQ. The CDR3 loop is CASSLGGDSPLHF. The CDR3 DNA follows: TGTGCCAGCAGCTTAGGGGGGGATTCACCCCTCCACTTT.

The chain uses TRBV5-1 and TRBJ2-1; no clear D. The V end was cut by 0 bases, the J end by 9 bases, with 10 bases between. The CDR3 has 13 residues. The germline V gene encodes CDR1 SGHRS and CDR2 YFSETQ. The CDR3, as DNA: TGCGCCAGCAGCTTGGCCGGCGCGGTTGAGCAGTTCTTC. It encodes CASSLAGAVEQFF.

CDR3 in amino acids: CASSPGQTYEQYF. CDR3 sequence (DNA): TGTGCCAGCAGTCCGGGACAGACCTACGAGCAGTACTTC. V and J are TRBV6-5 and TRBJ2-7, with 7 bases that match TRBD1. The CDR3 is 13 residues long. Germline trimming cut 5 bases from V and 2 bases from J; bases unmatched to any gene: 3. CDR1 and CDR2 (germline): MNHEY, SVGAGI.

The rearrangement uses TRBV7-2 and TRBJ2-1; 7 bases fit TRBD2. The germline V gene encodes CDR1 SGHTA and CDR2 FQGNSA. There are 15 residues in the CDR3. After removal of 3 bases from V and 4 bases from J, the junction contained 6 bases not matched to a gene. The CDR3 DNA reads as TGTGCCAGCAGCTTTGATAGCGGGTCGTACAATGAGCAGTTCTTC. This sequence encodes CASSFDSGSYNEQFF.

This sequence joins TRBV10-3 and TRBJ2-3; D tentatively reads TRBD1 or TRBD2 (6 bases each). CDR3 length: 16 residues. Germline CDR1 reads ENHRY; CDR2 reads SYGVKD. Trimming removed 7 bases at V and 0 bases at J, with 17 bases between. CDR3 sequence (DNA): TGTGCCATCACCCATGACAGGACTACTAGCACAGATACGCAGTATTTT. It yields the protein CAITHDRTTSTDTQYF.

J is TRBJ2-1 and V is TRBV5-1; D possibly matches TRBD1 or TRBD2 (5 bases each). This CDR3 comprises 13 residues. The germline V gene has CDR1 SGHRS and CDR2 YFSETQ. Trimming took 2 bases from V and 13 from J, leaving 16 bases between them. Here the CDR3 reads CASSLGTDSPQFF. The CDR3 nucleotides are TGCGCCAGCAGCTTAGGGACGGACTCCCCCCAGTTCTTC.

The V gene is TRBV7-8, the J gene TRBJ1-2; D is undetermined. CDR1 is SGHVS and CDR2 is FQNEAQ in the germline V gene. This CDR3 is 15 amino acids long. V lost 1 base, J lost 5 bases, and 14 bases lay in between. This CDR3 is CASSLENRHSYGYTF. In DNA form, the CDR3 reads TGTGCCAGCAGCTTAGAGAATAGGCATTCGTATGGCTACACCTTC.

The chain combines TRBV12-3 or TRBV12-4 with TRBJ1-2, with a tentative D call TRBD1 (6 bases). CDR3 length: 12 residues. Trimming took off 6 bases at V and 8 bases at J, with 13 bases between the two ends. CDR3 residues: CASSLTGHGYTF. DNA of the CDR3: TGTGCCAGCAGCCTAACAGGGCACGGCTACACCTTC.

The chain combines TRBV4-3 with TRBJ1-6; no clear D gene. The V gene's germline CDR1 is LGHNA and CDR2 YSLEER. CDR3 length: 15 amino acids. V was pared by 1 base and J by 5 bases, with 9 bases between. CDR3 bases: TGCGCCAGCAGCCAAGTTACGGCTCATAATTCACCCCTCCACTTT. This codes for CASSQVTAHNSPLHF.

This clone was found once. V usage is TRBV3-1 (or the pseudogene TRBV3-2) and J usage is TRBJ1-5; D gene unclear. V was clipped by 1 base and J by 7 bases, with 11 bases between them. Germline CDR1 is LGHDT and CDR2 is YNNKEL (reference sequence). The CDR3 has 14 residues. The CDR3, as DNA: TGTGCCAGCAGCCAAGGAGGGAATCGCCAGCCCCAGCATTTT. It specifies CASSQGGNRQPQHF.

V is TRBV18 and J is TRBJ1-6; TRBD1 matches at 8 bases. Germline V lookup: CDR1 KGHSH, CDR2 LQKENI. V shed 3 bases, J shed 10 bases, and the junction held 2 bases outside the gene matches. The CDR3 covers 13 residues. The CDR3 spells CASSPDRASPLHF. The CDR3 nucleotides read TGTGCCAGCTCACCGGACAGGGCATCACCCCTCCACTTT.

V usage is TRBV5-1 and J usage is TRBJ1-5, with D possibly being TRBD1 (6 bases). V shed 0 bases and J shed 0 bases, with 7 bases lying between them. This CDR3 spans 15 amino acids. The germline V gene has CDR1 SGHRS and CDR2 YFSETQ. The CDR3 spells CASSLVGGSNQPQHF. The CDR3 nucleotides read TGCGCCAGCAGCTTGGTAGGGGGTAGCAATCAGCCCCAGCATTTT.

The count of this clone is one. The chain is built from TRBV29-1 and TRBJ2-7; D not certain. V was trimmed by 5 bases and J by 3 bases, leaving 14 bases between them. The CDR3 covers 13 residues. Germline lookup yields CDR1 SQVTM and CDR2 ANQGSEA. The DNA for the CDR3 is TGCAGCGTTTTTCTGGGCCCAAACTACGAGCAGTACTTC. It is translated as CSVFLGPNYEQYF.

This clone was detected once. The chain links TRBV5-4 to TRBJ2-3, with 8 bases fitting TRBD2. Germline CDR1 is SGHNT and CDR2 is YYREEE (reference sequence). This CDR3 contains 15 residues. Unmatched junction bases numbered 7, after V lost 3 bases and J lost 4 bases. The CDR3 protein is CASSSGGAVSDTQYF. The CDR3, as DNA: TGTGCCAGCAGCTCCGGGGGGGCAGTTTCAGATACGCAGTATTTT.

V gene TRBV4-3 combines with J gene TRBJ1-2; 12 bases are a match to TRBD1. The germline gives CDR1 LGHNA, CDR2 YSLEER. CDR3 length equals 16 residues. J lost 6 bases, V lost 0 bases, and 5 bases had no gene match. The CDR3 loop reads CASSQDLWDRGHGYTF. In DNA, the CDR3 is TGCGCCAGCAGCCAAGATCTATGGGACAGGGGGCATGGCTACACCTTC.

The chain employs TRBV6-2 or TRBV6-3 and TRBJ1-5; tentative D call: TRBD1 (5 bases). Germline-derived CDR1 and CDR2 are MNHEY and SVGEGT. The CDR3 spans 16 residues. Trimming stripped 5 bases from V and 7 bases from J, with 21 bases between. The CDR3 loop is CASSQRVGDRGQPQHF. The CDR3, as DNA: TGTGCCAGCAGTCAGCGTGTCGGGGACCGAGGCCAGCCCCAGCATTTT.

This chain joins TRBV5-5 and TRBJ1-6; the D is unclear. Germline V gives CDR1 SGHKS, CDR2 YYEKEE (reference sequence). V was trimmed by 0 bases and J by 7 bases, leaving 11 bases between them. The CDR3 extends over 15 amino acids. CDR3 DNA: TGTGCCAGCAGCTTGGAGGTCGGAGAGAATTCACCCCTCCACTTT. Its protein is CASSLEVGENSPLHF.

The V gene is TRBV30, the J gene TRBJ1-1; D call uncertain. Germline V gene lookup returns CDR1 GTSNPN and CDR2 SVGIG (reference sequence). This CDR3 is 11 amino acids long. Trimming took off 8 bases at V and 4 bases at J, with 11 bases between the two ends. CDR3 in amino acids: CAVEEGTEAFF. The CDR3 DNA is TGTGCCGTCGAGGAAGGCACTGAAGCTTTCTTT.